This record looks at one T cell receptor (beta chain) sequence and its context. What this receptor recognizes is not known. Per-base qualities were not stored, and no clone one base away is much larger. The data are from a study of blood T cell repertoires in COVID-19 (dated by TCRdb to about 2020). At the level of the whole study: The collaborator samples originated in the United States, Italy and Spain and spanned the acute and convalescent phases of COVID-19. The prospective study material was composed of cDNA or gDNA derived from T cells, B-cell-depleted T cells, or PBMCs. Samples were obtained from the ongoing ImmuneRACE study (first 160 participants) and from some 1,300 subjects provided by 6 global collaborators. Nearly every sample came with metadata listing a de-identified subject ID, COVID-19 status, age in years and sex. Where available, HLA class I and class II types were taken from metadata supplied by the sample provider and were not determined by assay-based typing. Subjects who had been exposed to COVID-19, were actively infected with it, or had recovered from it provided the deeply sampled blood TCRbeta repertoires that made up the dataset. The repertoires were made available in a free public database intended to serve as a resource for research on the immune response to SARS-CoV-2.

Whole blood was collected in K2EDTA tubes by collaborating institutions according to the institutions' own protocols. Collaborator samples were shipped for TCRbeta analysis as frozen whole blood, isolated PBMCs, or DNA extracted from either sample type. Findings and caveats that apply to the study as a whole: Clinical and demographic metadata were provided uncurated, with the amount varying by source and participant.

TCRbeta CDR3 regions were amplified from genomic DNA using the immunoSEQ Assay, a bias-controlled multiplex PCR. Regarding the original processing steps: Nucleated cell counts per sample were estimated from amplification of reference gene primers within the assay. Sequence reads were collapsed and filtered to measure the absolute abundance of every unique TCRbeta CDR3 rearrangement. For each sample, productive Simpson clonality was calculated by taking the square root of Simpson's diversity index across productive rearrangements. In its TCRdb copy, this immuneACCESS table keeps in-frame sequences only and misses some clones. Where compared with another copy, unresolved V genes explain less than half of these, and the others have no known cause. The V and J calls and clone size were taken over from that table, and D and trimming were inferred from the DNA. The sample contains 240,000 or so clones, roughly 85% of them found a single time. The biggest ten clones account for around 3.4% of the sample.

The receptor was isolated from a woman younger than 35 with acute or convalescent COVID-19. Sequenced input: peripheral blood.

The DNA sequence follows: TGTGCCAGCGGACGGGGTAATGAAAAACTGTTTTTT. The translation is CASGRGNEKLFF. The V and J segments used are TRBV3-1 (or the pseudogene TRBV3-2) and TRBJ1-4; no D gene call is confident. The germline V gene encodes CDR1 LGHDT and CDR2 YNNKEL (reference sequence). There are 12 amino acids in the CDR3, from cysteine to phenylalanine inclusive. The read is trimmed to its CDR3 DNA, 36 bases read in frame from base 1. Trimming costs V 8 bases and J 4 bases, and their ends lie 8 bases apart.